The present entry profiles one TCR beta chain with its context. Relative to its sample, this clonotype is medium-sized (0.01 to 0.1%). There is no known antigen for this receptor. No base quality values were provided; no much bigger clone lies one nucleotide off. CD3+ T cells were first rested overnight at less than 3 million cells/mL in RPMI 1640 without fetal bovine serum. MACS immunomagnetic beads were used, per the manufacturer's instructions, to isolate CD3+ T cells from PBMCs. These data belong to a study of T cell repertoires and leukemia-associated antigens (dated by TCRdb to the late 2010s). Notes on the research overall: About 5.1 to 7 million read pairs and roughly 3 to 5.0 million effective reads were obtained per sample, with roughly 15 million effective reads obtained overall. In vitro peptide stimulation of healthy T cells was used with the aim of identifying the antigen recognized by a TCR Vbeta21 clone previously found in CML patients. Broad study findings and their caveats: Direct testing of the expanded clones' antigen specificity and function was not done, and further investigation was required. Across the four groups, there were no significant differences in the numbers of Vbeta genes (approximately 60), Jbeta genes (roughly 13), VDJ rearrangements, or unique CDR3s.

TRIzol reagent was used to extract total RNA from the cultured T cells. TCRbeta libraries were amplified from RNA by 5' rapid amplification of cDNA ends (5'RACE). Library concentration and integrity were checked with Qubit, an Agilent instrument, and quantitative PCR before sequencing. A commercial service provider sequenced the qualified libraries on Illumina HiSeq or MiSeq. In the original analysis: TCR sequences in each sample were identified using MiXCR version 1.8.2. To qualify, a clone needed a CDR3 longer than four amino acids, an in-frame nucleotide length, and no stop codon. A read containing the complete CDR3 structure was counted as an effective read. Expanded clones were validated by RT-PCR with 24 Vbeta primers, GeneScan spectratyping, and Sanger sequencing. TCRdb reran the public reads through fastp at Q25 and MiXCR, keeping productive beta chains. One record per CDR3 amino acid sequence lists the most common genes and DNA. Here the V and J calls rest on TCRdb's processing, not on the authors' analysis. The sample table records more than 8,000 distinct CDR3 sequences; roughly 40% of these occur just once. Of the sample, around 58% falls within the top ten clones.

Inclusive of the bounding cysteine and phenylalanine, the CDR3 is 16 residues long. Only the CDR3 DNA stays, 48 bases, in frame from base 1. The junction shows trimming of 0 bases on V and 1 base on J, plus 10 bases between the germline ends. The sequenced material came from CD3+ T cells sorted from blood and cultured. The sequence derives from a female donor in good health. Recombination joined TRBV12-3 or TRBV12-4 with TRBJ2-1; too little of a D gene remains to name it. CDR3 reads: CASSLARGGSYNEQFF. The DNA is as follows: TGTGCCAGCAGTTTAGCGCGAGGTGGTTCCTACAATGAGCAGTTCTTC.